Below, one TCR beta chain is given with its context. Trimming took off 6 bases at V and 2 bases at J, with 14 bases between the two ends. CDR3 length: 15 amino acids. CDR1 and CDR2 (germline): LNHDA, SQIVND (reference sequence). Sequenced by immunoSEQ multiplex PCR; TCRdb stores in-frame clones only, minus some. This table holds some 300,000 clones, about nine tenths found once. This sample was taken from a study of blood T cell repertoires in COVID-19. The chain is built from TRBV19 and TRBJ2-1; possible D gene TRBD1, 6 bases. Sequencing input: peripheral blood. The clonotype originates from a woman aged 25-40 years who had recovered from COVID-19. CDR3 DNA: TGTGCCAGTAGAAAGAAGGGGGATACCTACAATGAGCAGTTCTTC. The encoded protein is CASRKKGDTYNEQFF.